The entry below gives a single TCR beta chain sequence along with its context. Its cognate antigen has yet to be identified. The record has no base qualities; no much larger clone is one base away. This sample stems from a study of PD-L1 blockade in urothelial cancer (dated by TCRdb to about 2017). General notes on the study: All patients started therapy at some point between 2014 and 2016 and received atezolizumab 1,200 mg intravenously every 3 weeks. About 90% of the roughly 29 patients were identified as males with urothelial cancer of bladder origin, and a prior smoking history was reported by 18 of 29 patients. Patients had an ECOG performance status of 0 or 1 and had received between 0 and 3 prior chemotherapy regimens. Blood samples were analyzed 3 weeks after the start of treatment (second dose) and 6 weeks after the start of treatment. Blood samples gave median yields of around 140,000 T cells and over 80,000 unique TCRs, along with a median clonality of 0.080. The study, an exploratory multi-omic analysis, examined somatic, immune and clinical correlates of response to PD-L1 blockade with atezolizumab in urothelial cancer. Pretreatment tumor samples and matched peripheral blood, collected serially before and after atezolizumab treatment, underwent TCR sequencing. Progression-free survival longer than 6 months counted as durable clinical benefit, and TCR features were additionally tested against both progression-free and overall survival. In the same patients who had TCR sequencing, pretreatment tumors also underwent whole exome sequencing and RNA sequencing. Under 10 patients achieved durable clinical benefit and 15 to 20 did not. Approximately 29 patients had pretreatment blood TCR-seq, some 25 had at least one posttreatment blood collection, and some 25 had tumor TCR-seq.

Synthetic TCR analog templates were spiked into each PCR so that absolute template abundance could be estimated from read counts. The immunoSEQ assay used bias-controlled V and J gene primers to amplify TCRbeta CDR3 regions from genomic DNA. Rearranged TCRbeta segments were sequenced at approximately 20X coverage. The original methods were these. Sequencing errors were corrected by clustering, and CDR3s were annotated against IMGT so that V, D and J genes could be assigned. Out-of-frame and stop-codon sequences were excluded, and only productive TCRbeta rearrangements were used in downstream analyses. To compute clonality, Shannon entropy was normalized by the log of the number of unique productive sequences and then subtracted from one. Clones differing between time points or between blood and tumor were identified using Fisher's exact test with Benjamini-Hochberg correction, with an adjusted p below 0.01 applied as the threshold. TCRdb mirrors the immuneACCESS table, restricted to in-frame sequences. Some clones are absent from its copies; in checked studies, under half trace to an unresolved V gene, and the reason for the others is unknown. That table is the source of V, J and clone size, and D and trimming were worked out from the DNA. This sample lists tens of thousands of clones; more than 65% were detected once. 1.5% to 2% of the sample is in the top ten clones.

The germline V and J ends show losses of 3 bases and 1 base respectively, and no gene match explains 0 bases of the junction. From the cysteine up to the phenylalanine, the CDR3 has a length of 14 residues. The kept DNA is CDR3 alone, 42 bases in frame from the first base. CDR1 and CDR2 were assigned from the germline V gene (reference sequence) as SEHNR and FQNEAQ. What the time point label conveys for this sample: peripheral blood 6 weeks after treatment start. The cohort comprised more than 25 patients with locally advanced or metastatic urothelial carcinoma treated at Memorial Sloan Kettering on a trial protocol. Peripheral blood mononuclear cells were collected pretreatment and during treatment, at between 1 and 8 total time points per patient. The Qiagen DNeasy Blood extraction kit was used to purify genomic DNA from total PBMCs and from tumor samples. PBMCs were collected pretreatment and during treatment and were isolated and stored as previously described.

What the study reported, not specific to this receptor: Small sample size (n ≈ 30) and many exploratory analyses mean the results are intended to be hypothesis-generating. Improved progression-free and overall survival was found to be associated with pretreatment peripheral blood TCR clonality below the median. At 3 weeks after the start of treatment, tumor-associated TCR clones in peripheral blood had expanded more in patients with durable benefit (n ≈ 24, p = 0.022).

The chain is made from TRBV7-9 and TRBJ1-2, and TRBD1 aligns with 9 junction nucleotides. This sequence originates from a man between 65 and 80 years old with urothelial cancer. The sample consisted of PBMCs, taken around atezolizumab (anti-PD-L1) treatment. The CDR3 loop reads CASSLTGGNYGYTF. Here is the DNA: TGTGCCAGCAGCTTGACAGGGGGTAACTATGGCTACACCTTC.